The clone carrying this T cell receptor beta chain was seen only a few times. Its cognate antigen is unknown. Researchers reported sorting CD4+ naive, central memory, regulatory and stem cell-like memory cells via CD45RO/CCR7/CD25/CD127/CD95/CD27. The CDR3 has 14 residues. In germline, CDR1 is MNHEY, CDR2 SMNVEV (reference sequence). Trimming took 6 bases from V and 5 from J; bases not matched to a gene: 7. The sample belongs to a study of beta chain features in type 1 diabetes. Study observations and caveats: The question left open here concerned HLA type influencing TCRB rearrangement. Among all four CD4+ subsets, Type 1 diabetes patients had TCRB CDR3s that were moderately but significantly shorter.

Every bit of the isolated RNA underwent reverse transcription, so sequencing read expressed TCRB transcripts. Sequencing used immunoSEQ multiplex PCR; TCRdb keeps in-frame clones, though not all of them. This table holds a few hundred thousand clones, roughly a tenth found once. This clonotype originated in a man aged 30 to 45 with type 1 diabetes. The chain is built from TRBV27 and TRBJ1-1; 9 nucleotides align to TRBD1. The sample was central memory CD4+ T cells from blood. The CDR3 sequence is CASSRDRAQTEAFF. CDR3 DNA sequence: TGTGCCAGCAGCCGGGACAGGGCGCAGACTGAAGCTTTCTTT.